This T cell receptor beta chain stems from a study of regulatory T cells in long-lasting Graves disease. This clonotype was recorded at least ten times. Germline lookup yields CDR1 MNHEY and CDR2 SVGAGI. The CDR3 extends over 16 amino acids. Between the trimmed V and J ends, which lost 4 bases and 4 bases, there was a span of 19 bases. The authors built TCR beta libraries using iRepertoire HTBI primers and Arm-PCR of CDR3 regions. TCRdb recomputed calls from the multiplex PCR reads with MiXCR, one row per CDR3 protein. The data contain around 500,000 distinct CDR3 sequences, approximately 15% of them singletons. The sample's time point: newly diagnosed GD, antithyroid drugs for less than 3 months. Researchers made the TCR library from RNA that was extracted from PBMCs. These data were also reused for a study on T cells in Graves' hyperthyroidism and ophthalmopathy. That investigation notes: Patients aged 18 to 65 had newly diagnosed hyperthyroidism of under 2 months' duration.

The receptor's source is a man aged 25-45 years with Graves disease. The material was peripheral blood mononuclear cells (PBMCs), obtained at new diagnosis, from a patient treated with antithyroid drugs. The V gene is TRBV6-5, the J gene TRBJ2-5; D call uncertain. The DNA of the CDR3 is TGTGCCAGCAGTTCACAAAGACCCACTGCTTCAGAGACCCAGTACTTC. Translating it yields CASSSQRPTASETQYF.